Listed below are T cell receptor beta chains from one sample, sequenced in a study of PD-L1 blockade in urothelial cancer. Assay: immunoSEQ multiplex PCR; the TCRdb copy retains only in-frame clones and omits some. This table has about 82,000 clones, approximately 91% appearing once. Sequencing used PBMCs, obtained around atezolizumab (anti-PD-L1) treatment. The receptors stem from a man aged 55 to 70 with urothelial cancer. Each CDR3 is given without its conserved first and last residue.

TRBV9	TRBJ1-5	ASSVGPREGQPQH
TRBV28	TRBJ2-2	ASRPGLAGTGELF
TRBV5-4	TRBJ1-1	ASSGLGQGNTEAF
TRBV6-5	TRBJ2-7	ASRGAGGHYEQY
TRBV19	TRBJ1-3	ASANQQNSGNTIY
TRBV7-2	TRBJ2-7	ASSLTSVEINRYYEQY
TRBV15	TRBJ2-1	ATSRDRTGGGNEQF
TRBV7-2	TRBJ2-2	ASSLVGGGATGELF
TRBV29-1	TRBJ1-1	SVDTPRPRRTEAF
TRBV11-2	TRBJ1-2	ASSPGDRERGGYT
TRBV7-9	TRBJ2-7	ASSSGRGESGEQY
TRBV9	TRBJ2-1	ASSVGSGLYNEQF
TRBV6-5	TRBJ1-1	ASSYGGAGAEAF
TRBV6-5	TRBJ2-7	ASSIQVGNYEQY
TRBV29-1	TRBJ1-5	SVGNGGNQPQH
TRBV6-5	TRBJ1-2	ASSYRDRGSYGYT
TRBV4-1	TRBJ1-6	ASSQGGAGHNSPLH
TRBV5-4	TRBJ1-4	ASSRGTNEKLF
TRBV6-6	TRBJ1-1	ASRTGRTTEAF
TRBV25-1	TRBJ2-3	ASSEANTDTQY
TRBV7-6	TRBJ1-5	ASSSPRPGQGSDQPQH
TRBV2	TRBJ2-1	ASRYKLAGNEQF
TRBV5-5	TRBJ2-7	ASSLLARGEQY
TRBV4-1	TRBJ1-4	ASSRGTGEEKLF
TRBV27	TRBJ1-2	ASRPSVRYGYT
TRBV5-1	TRBJ2-3	ASSSGGRGGEDTQY